Reported below is one TCR beta chain. The antigen it binds to is not known. No base qualities exist here, and no much larger clone lies one base off it. DNA was extracted from blood mononuclear cells, with the same DNA used for both TCR and STAT3 sequencing. This specimen belongs to a study of STAT3 mutations in large granular lymphocyte leukemia (dated by TCRdb to the late 2010s). Describing the broader study: Canonical activating STAT3 mutations were detected in roughly half of the longitudinally sequenced T-LGLL patients. From an initial cohort of about 220 LGL patients, roughly 17 representative T-LGLL cases were selected for longitudinal TCRbeta and STAT3 sequencing. As controls, the study also included longitudinal sequencing of a couple of patients with natural killer LGL leukemia. One or more immunosuppressive therapy regimens were given to more than half of T-LGLL patients, and hematologic response was seen in around two fifths of the treated patients. To reconstruct clonal hierarchy and dynamics, serial deep sequencing of TCRbeta CDR3 and STAT3 was performed in patients with T-cell large granular lymphocyte leukemia. On average, sequencing was done at 3 to 5 time points per patient, with the number of samplings ranging from 2 to 8. The investigation overall reported the following: At least one immunodominant TCRbeta clonotype was identified in every T-LGLL patient, and multiple immunodominant subclonotypes were identified in about half of the T-LGLL patients. Because no samples were available when a clone first appeared, clonal expansion was inferred from samplings taken at other points. Several patients had a dominant TCR clone burden greater than the STAT3 mutant burden, which suggests that the STAT3 mutation arose secondarily within a clone that had already expanded. TCR clonotype switching after therapy was seen in about 30% of the 18 patients, with all newly emerging clones being STAT3 wild type. Since codominant clonotypes persisted in some patients, a small but highly pathogenic clone may have gone undetected. Linking therapy response to changes in TCR clonal burden was complicated by variable intervals between samplings and by differing treatment regimens.

TCRbeta libraries were sequenced on an Illumina MiSeq, and an average of around 41,000 productive templates per sample was obtained. Using multiplex PCR amplification, the immunoSEQ assay generated the TCRbeta CDR3 libraries. The study's processing was this. Following a previously defined approach, repertoire diversity was calculated, and values close to 0 point to extremely monoclonal samples. TCRdb limited this immuneACCESS table to in-frame rearrangements with V and J called. A share of clones is missing; checked studies link under half to unresolved V genes, and the rest is unexplained. V and J calls and clone size are those listed in that table; D and trimming were worked out from the DNA. A total of about 42,000 clones appear in this sample, around 80% of them only once. The ten largest clones take up around 0.44% of the sample. Unmatched junction bases come to 8, with V trimmed by 3 bases and J by 3 bases. Inclusive of the bounding cysteine and phenylalanine, the CDR3 is 17 residues long. CDR3 DNA is the only sequence kept; it has 51 bases, read in frame from the first base. CDR1 SGHDT and CDR2 YYEEEE were looked up in the germline V gene.

The sequence was collected from a human donor with T large granular lymphocyte leukemia. Some clones in this sample may be carry-over from other donors' samples. In this chain, TRBV5-6 is recombined with TRBJ1-6; 8 bases in the junction line up with TRBD1. The sample taken for sequencing was PBMCs. The sequenced DNA is TGTGCCAGCAGCTACCGGACAGGGTCTAACTATAATTCACCCCTCCACTTT. It specifies CASSYRTGSNYNSPLHF.